Each of the 25 T cell receptor beta chains below was sequenced from the same sample in a study of monozygotic twins with inflammatory bowel disease. TCRdb processed the 5' RACE reads again and assigns one entry to each CDR3 protein, with no DNA. Here the sample table reports 310,000 or so distinct CDR3 sequences. Sample: blood. The source of these receptors is a human donor with ulcerative colitis or Crohn's disease, or a healthy co-twin of an affected twin (not recorded which).

CDR3 residues: CASSRLQGEEGRTEAFF. The genes are TRBV4-1 and TRBJ1-1; TCRdb reports TRBD1, a call that lacks DNA to check it against. Germline V lookup: CDR1 MGHRA, CDR2 YSYEKL. CDR3 length equals 17 residues.

The chain carries TRBV20-1 and TRBJ2-1; TCRdb reports TRBD1, a call that lacks DNA to check it against. There are 16 residues in the CDR3. Germline V gene lookup returns CDR1 DFQATT and CDR2 SNEGSKA (reference sequence). The chain's CDR3 is CSASGWGASSYNEQFF.

The rearrangement links TRBV20-1 to TRBJ2-3; absent DNA, TCRdb's TRBD2 call cannot be checked. Germline CDR1 and CDR2: DFQATT and SNEGSKA (reference sequence). CDR3 length: 16 amino acids. This CDR3 reads CSARVVAGFSTDTQYF.

V is TRBV6-6 and J is TRBJ2-5; the TCRdb call, TRBD2, lacks DNA for checking. The V gene's germline CDR1 is MNHNY and CDR2 SVGAGI (reference sequence). This CDR3 spans 13 amino acids. The CDR3 spells CASSRLVTETQYF.

The rearrangement links TRBV29-1 to TRBJ2-1; TCRdb calls TRBD2, which cannot be checked without DNA. In germline, CDR1 is SQVTM, CDR2 ANQGSEA. The CDR3 runs to 14 residues. Here the CDR3 reads CSGLLALSYNEQFF.

V gene TRBV12-3 or TRBV12-4 combines with J gene TRBJ1-1; checking the TCRdb D call of TRBD1 is not possible without DNA. This CDR3 is built from 14 residues. The CDR3: CASRLLLPGTRAFF.

The gene calls are TRBV5-1 and TRBJ2-1; TCRdb names TRBD2, which stays unverified in the absence of DNA. This CDR3 contains 15 residues. CDR1 and CDR2 (germline): SGHRS, YFSETQ. The CDR3 region is CASSLGPTSFNEQYF.

The CDR3 protein is CASSHRTVTEAFF. The chain joins TRBV27 to TRBJ1-1. The CDR3 has 13 residues. The V gene's germline CDR1 is MNHEY and CDR2 SMNVEV (reference sequence).

V usage is TRBV4-3 and J usage is TRBJ1-1; TCRdb selects TRBD1, and the lack of DNA leaves this call unchecked. Germline V gene lookup returns CDR1 LGHNA and CDR2 YSLEER. The length of the CDR3 is 13 residues. CDR3 residues: CASRSGNENEAFF.

This chain joins TRBV7-9 and TRBJ2-7; TCRdb indicates TRBD1, and absent DNA this call remains unverified. CDR3 length: 16 amino acids. From germline, CDR1 is SEHNR and CDR2 FQNEAQ (reference sequence). The CDR3 here is CASSLDWRDRGYEQYF.

The rearrangement links TRBV6-6 to TRBJ1-1. The germline CDR1 and CDR2 sequences are MNHNY and SVGAGI (reference sequence). The CDR3 length is 14 residues. CDR3 residues: CASSYSAGPTEAFF.

The chain uses TRBV12-3 or TRBV12-4 and TRBJ2-5; absent DNA, TCRdb's TRBD1 call cannot be checked. The CDR3 is 14 residues long. CDR3 loop: CASSFPGGRETQYF.

The chain links TRBV7-2 to TRBJ1-5; absent DNA, TCRdb's TRBD1 call cannot be checked. This CDR3 comprises 13 residues. Germline values: CDR1 SGHTA, CDR2 FQGNSA. CDR3 sequence: CASQGVQNQPQHF.

This chain links TRBV24-1 with TRBJ2-3; TCRdb's assignment of TRBD2 cannot be checked, as there is no DNA. CDR1 KGHDR and CDR2 SFDVKD come from the germline V gene. This CDR3 contains 17 residues. The CDR3 loop reads CATSDASGNPSTDTQYF.

Here the CDR3 reads CASSFFVLASTDTQYF. V is TRBV7-9 and J is TRBJ2-3. This CDR3 has 16 residues. From germline, CDR1 is SEHNR and CDR2 FQNEAQ (reference sequence). The whole variable domain, filled in from reference TRBV7-9 and TRBJ2-3, reads DTGVSQNPRHKITKRGQNVTFRCDPISEHNRLYWYRQTLGQGPEFLTYFQNEAQLEKSRLLSDRFSAERPKGSFSTLEIQRTEQGDSAMYLCASSFFVLASTDTQYFGPGTRLTVL.

The chain links TRBV7-9 to TRBJ2-2; with no DNA, the TCRdb D assignment of TRBD1 cannot be verified. The germline V gene has CDR1 SEHNR and CDR2 FQNEAQ (reference sequence). The CDR3 length is 15 residues. CDR3 protein: CASRSTGLNTGELFF.

This sequence joins TRBV6-6 and TRBJ2-2. The length of the CDR3 is 14 residues. Germline CDR1 MNHNY, CDR2 SVGAGI (reference sequence). The CDR3 here is CASSYRNSEGELFF.

The V call is TRBV3-1, the J call TRBJ1-2. Germline V CDR1 and CDR2: LGHDT, YNNKEL (reference sequence). The CDR3 spans 16 residues. The CDR3 sequence is CASSQASKLLRDGYTF.

The V gene is TRBV5-1, the J gene TRBJ1-1. The germline V gene has CDR1 SGHRS and CDR2 YFSETQ. CDR3 size: 15 residues. The CDR3 loop reads CASSLDRVRNTEAFF.

The V gene is TRBV28, the J gene TRBJ2-1; TCRdb's D gene call, TRBD1, goes unchecked for lack of DNA. CDR1 is MDHEN and CDR2 is SYDVKM in the germline V gene. This CDR3 spans 11 amino acids. This CDR3 is CASNWGSEQFF.

The chain recombines TRBV4-3 with TRBJ2-5; the TRBD1 assignment by TCRdb is unverifiable without DNA. CDR1 LGHNA and CDR2 YSLEER come from the germline V gene. The CDR3 loop spans 15 amino acids. The CDR3 here is CASSQDIGSRETQYF.

The chain couples TRBV5-1 to TRBJ2-1; the TRBD2 assignment by TCRdb is unverifiable without DNA. The length of the CDR3 is 12 residues. Germline loops: CDR1 SGHRS, CDR2 YFSETQ. This CDR3 is CASSFGAREQFF.

This CDR3 reads CASSLTSGGYNEQFF. The chain has TRBV5-6 and TRBJ2-1; TCRdb returns TRBD2, unconfirmable since there is no DNA. The CDR3 has 15 amino acids. Per germline, CDR1 SGHDT and CDR2 YYEEEE.

The V gene is TRBV10-2, the J gene TRBJ1-4; TCRdb picks TRBD1, but there is no DNA to check that call. CDR3 length: 17 residues. CDR1 is WSHSY and CDR2 is SAAADI in the germline V gene. The CDR3 sequence is CASSDLQGAYANEKLFF.

The chain is built from TRBV7-8 and TRBJ2-5. CDR1 is SGHVS and CDR2 is FQNEAQ in the germline V gene. The CDR3 has 13 amino acids. The CDR3 region is CASSSRSLETQYF.